There are many counts of the clone carrying this T cell receptor (beta chain). Its antigen is still unknown. The source of the sample is a study of CD8 T cells in ankylosing spondylitis. Points from the study as a whole: Clones linked to disease were reported to show significant enrichment in matched ankylosing spondylitis synovial fluid.

One entry per CDR3 protein, called by TCRdb with MiXCR from the 5' RACE reads. There are around 130,000 distinct CDR3 sequences in the sample; roughly 7.3% occur only once, and 9.5% to 15% lies in the top ten. Per the germline V gene, CDR1 is SGHTA and CDR2 is FQGNSA. The CDR3 runs to 14 residues. V shed 7 bases and J 9 bases; nucleotides not matched to a gene: 8. The sample comprised blood, either unsorted or a sorted T cell fraction (not recorded which). The source of this sequence is a male donor with ankylosing spondylitis or in good health (not recorded which). The V call is TRBV7-2, the J call TRBJ2-1; TRBD1 matches at 11 bases. This CDR3 reads CASKLGQGAGEQFF. The CDR3 DNA reads as TGTGCCAGCAAACTTGGACAGGGGGCGGGTGAGCAGTTCTTC. The entire variable domain, with the rest obtained from reference TRBV7-2 and TRBJ2-1, is as follows: GAGVSQSPSNKVTEKGKDVELRCDPISGHTALYWYRQSLGQGLEFLIYFQGNSAPDKSGLPSDRFSAERTGGSVSTLTIQRTQQEDSAVYLCASKLGQGAGEQFFGPGTRLTVL.